This T cell receptor (beta chain) derives from a study of cytomegalovirus exposure and HLA in healthy donors. Primers for the PCR totalled 60 Vbeta and 13 Jbeta. Assay: immunoSEQ multiplex PCR; the TCRdb copy retains only in-frame clones and omits some. The data hold under 70,000 clones, with around 77% observed a single time. The V gene lost 1 base and the J gene lost 0 bases, with 5 bases spanning the gap. Germline V gives CDR1 SGDLS, CDR2 YYNGEE. The CDR3 covers 15 residues. This clone occurred a few times. This clonotype was obtained from a male donor in good health and CMV-seropositive. The sample was PBMCs. The chain has TRBV9 and TRBJ1-6; D uncertain. The CDR3 here is CASSVWSSYNSPLHF. CDR3 coding DNA: TGTGCCAGCAGCGTATGGAGCTCCTATAATTCACCCCTCCACTTT.